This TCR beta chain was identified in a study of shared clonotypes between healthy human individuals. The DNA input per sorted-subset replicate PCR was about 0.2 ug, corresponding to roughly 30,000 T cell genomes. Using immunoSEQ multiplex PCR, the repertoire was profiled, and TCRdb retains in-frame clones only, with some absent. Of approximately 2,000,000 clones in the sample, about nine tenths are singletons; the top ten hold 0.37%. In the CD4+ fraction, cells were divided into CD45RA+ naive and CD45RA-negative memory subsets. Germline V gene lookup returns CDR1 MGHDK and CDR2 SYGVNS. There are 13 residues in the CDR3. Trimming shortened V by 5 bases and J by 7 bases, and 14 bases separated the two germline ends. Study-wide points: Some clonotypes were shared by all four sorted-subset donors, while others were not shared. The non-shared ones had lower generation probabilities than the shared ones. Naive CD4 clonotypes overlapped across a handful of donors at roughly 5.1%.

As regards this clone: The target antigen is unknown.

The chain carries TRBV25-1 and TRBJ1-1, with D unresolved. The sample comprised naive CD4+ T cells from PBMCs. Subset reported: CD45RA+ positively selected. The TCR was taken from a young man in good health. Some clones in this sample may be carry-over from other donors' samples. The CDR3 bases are TGTGCCAGCAGTCGGGAGGGCACTGTTGAAGCTTTCTTT. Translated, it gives CASSREGTVEAFF.